These T cell receptor beta chains were read from a single sample in a study of blood T cell repertoires in COVID-19. The protocol was immunoSEQ multiplex PCR, while the TCRdb copy is restricted to in-frame clones and leaves out a portion. This table has some 290,000 clones, 90% appearing once. The sequencing input was PBMCs or T cells enriched from blood (not recorded which). The receptors derive from a woman aged 30 to 39 who had been exposed to COVID-19. CDR3s include the opening cysteine and the closing phenylalanine or tryptophan. A D gene is named only where the DNA matches it firmly. Size tells how often a clone was seen (once, few, many) or the class of an expanded clone, and some rows leave it out.

-	TRBJ2-3	13	TRBV29-1	-	TGCAGCGTTACCAAAGGGGCGCGGGATACGCAGTATTTT	CSVTKGARDTQYF
-	TRBJ1-3	14	TRBV6-5	-	TGTGCCAGCAGTTTGGAGGTCTATGGAAACACCATATATTTT	CASSLEVYGNTIYF
-	TRBJ1-3	12	TRBV7-6	-	TGTGCCAGCAGCTTCGCTGGAAACACCATATATTTT	CASSFAGNTIYF
-	TRBJ2-4	16	TRBV2	-	TGTGCCAGCAGTGTAACGGGGAACTCAGGCAAAAACATTCAGTACTTC	CASSVTGNSGKNIQYF
-	TRBJ1-1	13	TRBV5-6	-	TGTGCCAGCAGCTTGGCCAGTGAAAGGGGAGCTTTCTTT	CASSLASERGAFF
-	TRBJ1-4	18	TRBV19	-	TGTGCCAGTAGTACGCATATCTTGACGGAGCCAACTAATGAAAAACTGTTTTTT	CASSTHILTEPTNEKLFF
-	TRBJ1-5	14	TRBV3-1/TRBV3-2	-	TGTGCCAGCAGCCAAGGGGGGGTAAATCAGCCCCAGCATTTT	CASSQGGVNQPQHF
-	TRBJ1-2	15	TRBV6-5	TRBD1	TGTGCCAGCAGTTACGGGACAGGGGGTGTGTATGGCTACACCTTC	CASSYGTGGVYGYTF
-	TRBJ2-3	17	TRBV7-3	TRBD2	TGTGCCAGCAGCCTACGACCTAGCGGAAAAGGCACAGATACGCAGTATTTT	CASSLRPSGKGTDTQYF
-	TRBJ1-2	13	TRBV12-3/TRBV12-4	TRBD1	TGTGCCAGCAGCCCGGACAGGGGGATAGGCTACACCTTC	CASSPDRGIGYTF
once	TRBJ2-5	16	TRBV5-6	TRBD1	TGTGCCAGCATCTTTTCCGGACAGGGCTGGGGAGAGACCCAGTACTTC	CASIFSGQGWGETQYF
-	TRBJ1-3	14	TRBV5-6	-	TGTGCCAGCAGCTGGGGAGGGCTTGGAAACACCATATATTTT	CASSWGGLGNTIYF
-	TRBJ1-2	18	TRBV5-1	TRBD1	TGCGCCAGCAGCTTGATGCGGGGGACAGGGGTGATTGTAGATGGCTACACCTTC	CASSLMRGTGVIVDGYTF
-	TRBJ1-1	13	TRBV2	-	TGTGCCACCACATCCTCCCCGAACACTGAAGCTTTCTTT	CATTSSPNTEAFF
-	TRBJ2-1	17	TRBV27	TRBD1	TGTGCCAGCAGTTTATTTTGGCAAAAGGGACAGGTAAATGAGCAGTTCTTC	CASSLFWQKGQVNEQFF
-	TRBJ2-3	17	TRBV16	TRBD2	TGTGCCAGCAGCCGGACCGCTCAGACTAGCGGGGGAGGTACGCAGTATTTT	CASSRTAQTSGGGTQYF
-	TRBJ1-3	18	TRBV4-2	TRBD1	TGTGCCAGCAGCGGTCGAGACAGGGACGAAGGCTCTGGAAACACCATATATTTT	CASSGRDRDEGSGNTIYF
-	TRBJ2-3	16	TRBV4-1	TRBD2	TGCGCCAGCAGCCATACCGGACTAGCGGCCACAGATACGCAGTATTTT	CASSHTGLAATDTQYF
-	TRBJ1-6	13	TRBV28	TRBD1	TGTGCCAGCACAGGGACAGCAAATTCACCCCTCCACTTT	CASTGTANSPLHF
once	TRBJ1-1	12	TRBV7-2	-	TGTGCCAGCAGCAGGGGTTACACTGAAGCTTTCTTT	CASSRGYTEAFF
-	TRBJ2-3	16	TRBV7-9	TRBD2	TGTGCCAGCAGCTTCCGGATAGCGGGGTTGGGAGATACGCAGTATTTT	CASSFRIAGLGDTQYF
once	TRBJ1-5	16	TRBV9	TRBD1	TGTGCCAGCAGCGTAGGGGGACAGGGGAGCAATCAGCCCCAGCATTTT	CASSVGGQGSNQPQHF
-	TRBJ1-1	15	TRBV11-2	TRBD1	TGTGCCAGCAGCAGATTTGGACAGGGCGGCACTGAAGCTTTCTTT	CASSRFGQGGTEAFF
-	TRBJ2-6	17	TRBV5-1	-	TGCGCCAGCAGCTTGGTGGCAGGTTACTCTGGGGCCAACGTCCTGACTTTC	CASSLVAGYSGANVLTF
-	TRBJ2-7	15	TRBV5-4	TRBD1	TGTGCCAGCAGCCCGTACCTAAGACAGGGGGCCGAGCAGTACTTC	CASSPYLRQGAEQYF
-	TRBJ1-1	14	TRBV6-5	TRBD1	TGTGCCAGCAGGGGACAGGGATCGGGCACTGAAGCTTTCTTT	CASRGQGSGTEAFF
-	TRBJ1-2	14	TRBV20-1	-	TGCAGTGCTAGTGCGCCTACTAACTATTATGGCTACACCTTC	CSASAPTNYYGYTF
-	TRBJ2-1	15	TRBV24-1	TRBD2	TGTGCCACCAGTGGCGGACTAGCGAGTTACAATGAGCAGTTCTTC	CATSGGLASYNEQFF
-	TRBJ1-1	14	TRBV25-1	TRBD1	TGTGCCAGCAGTCCGGGACAGGGGCGCACTGAAGCTTTCTTT	CASSPGQGRTEAFF
-	TRBJ2-3	19	TRBV24-1	TRBD2	TGTGCCACCAGTGATGCCGGGACTAGCGGGGGGTCTAACACAGATACGCAGTATTTT	CATSDAGTSGGSNTDTQYF
-	TRBJ2-5	14	TRBV5-1	-	TGCGCCAGCAGCTTCCAACAGGGACAAGAGACCCAGTACTTC	CASSFQQGQETQYF
-	TRBJ2-2	16	TRBV2	TRBD1	TGTGCCAGCATCTCCGACAGGGTCGGTAACACCGGGGAGCTGTTTTTT	CASISDRVGNTGELFF
-	TRBJ1-5	12	TRBV11-2	-	TGTGCCAGCAGCGTTTTCGATCAGCCCCAGCATTTT	CASSVFDQPQHF
-	TRBJ2-1	12	TRBV19	TRBD2	TGTGCCAGTAGGTCTCCGGGACTAGTGGCGTTCTTC	CASRSPGLVAFF
-	TRBJ2-2	16	TRBV7-9	-	TGTGCCAGCAGCTTAAACCGGGGGACGAACACCGGGGAGCTGTTTTTT	CASSLNRGTNTGELFF
-	TRBJ1-1	11	TRBV12-3/TRBV12-4	-	TGTGCCAGCAGCACGACAGTTGAAGCTTTCTTT	CASSTTVEAFF
-	TRBJ1-5	15	TRBV27	TRBD1	TGTGCCAGCAGCCGGACAGGGGTAGCGGAACAGCCCCAGCATTTT	CASSRTGVAEQPQHF
-	TRBJ2-6	18	TRBV19	TRBD1	TGTGCCAGTAGTATAGTGGGGTTACAGGGGACTGGGGCCAACGTCCTGACTTTC	CASSIVGLQGTGANVLTF
-	TRBJ1-6	20	TRBV27	-	TGTGCCAGCAGTTTATATTCGGGGAAGAGGGCAAGCTCCTATAATTCACCCCTCCACTTT	CASSLYSGKRASSYNSPLHF
-	TRBJ2-1	15	TRBV24-1	-	TGTGCCACCAGTGATTTGCAGGGGTTCTACAATGAGCAGTTCTTC	CATSDLQGFYNEQFF
once	TRBJ2-5	14	TRBV5-1	TRBD1	TGCGCCAGCAGCCCCCAGGGGGCGGGTGAGACCCAGTACTTC	CASSPQGAGETQYF
-	TRBJ1-1	14	TRBV5-1	TRBD1	TGCGCCAGCAGCAACGGACAGGGCAATGATGAAGCTTTCTTT	CASSNGQGNDEAFF
-	TRBJ1-2	15	TRBV12-5	TRBD1	TGTGCTAGTGGTTTGGCCCAGGACAGGGGAAAGGGCTACACCTTC	CASGLAQDRGKGYTF
once	TRBJ1-5	16	TRBV4-3	-	TGCGCCAGCAGTCTAGCCTGGGGAGGGCCCAATCAGCCCCAGCATTTT	CASSLAWGGPNQPQHF
-	TRBJ1-2	14	TRBV11-2	-	TGTGCCAGCAGCTTAGGGCGAGGGAGCTATGGCTACACCTTC	CASSLGRGSYGYTF
-	TRBJ2-7	15	TRBV27	-	TGTGCCAGCAGGGGGCAGGGGGGTAATTTCGGCGAGCAGTACTTC	CASRGQGGNFGEQYF
-	TRBJ1-5	12	TRBV19	-	TGTGCCAGTAGTACCCTGACAGGTCCCCAGCATTTT	CASSTLTGPQHF